This section outlines one T cell receptor beta chain sequence together with its context. These data belong to a study of cytomegalovirus exposure and HLA in healthy donors. The study drew the donors from its approximately 110-subject validation cohort, separate from the roughly 700-subject first cohort. Sequencing used immunoSEQ multiplex PCR; TCRdb keeps in-frame clones, though not all of them. Here the sample spans about 120,000 clones, 86% being singletons. The specimen was PBMCs. The TCR comes from a man between 18 and 29 years old in good health and CMV-seronegative.

The CDR3 protein is CASSRRTGGNSYEQYF. The CDR3 region has the DNA TGTGCCAGCAGCAGACGGACAGGGGGCAACTCCTACGAGCAGTACTTC. The chain couples TRBV7-2 to TRBJ2-7; 11 nucleotides match TRBD1. Germline-derived CDR1 and CDR2 are SGHTA and FQGNSA. This CDR3 comprises 16 residues. V lost 5 bases, J lost 0 bases, and 6 bases stayed unmatched.